The sequence of this T cell receptor (beta chain) was determined in a study of T-cell reconstitution after alpha-beta-depleted transplantation in children. A TCRbeta library incorporating unique molecular identifiers was prepared. Using its own MiXCR run on the PCR reads, TCRdb lists one record per CDR3 protein. This sample has about 580,000 distinct CDR3 sequences, with roughly 24% found just once. Study findings and constraints: Surviving recipient T cells and thymic progenitors underlay high day-60 TCRbeta diversity in some patients. Fresh T-cell production supplied most of the T-cell counts and diversity seen one year after transplant. The study reportedly traced alpha-beta T cells about two months after transplant to several hundred expanded graft clones.

V shed 5 bases and J shed 2 bases, with 12 bases lying between them. The CDR3 is 14 amino acids. Looked up from germline, CDR1 is SGHVS and CDR2 is FNYEAQ. This clonotype was observed many times. Its antigen remains unidentified. The sequenced sample was PBMCs, mostly from graft donor cells, obtained 360 days after TCRalphabeta/CD19-depleted stem cell transplant. V usage is TRBV7-6 and J usage is TRBJ2-5, with D unresolved. The clonotype comes from a boy in the first two years of life who had a stem cell transplant for acute myeloid leukemia, so the T cells may come from the graft donor. The CDR3 is CASSPPKTQETQYF. The CDR3 DNA sequence: TGTGCCAGCAGCCCCCCAAAGACTCAAGAGACCCAGTACTTC.